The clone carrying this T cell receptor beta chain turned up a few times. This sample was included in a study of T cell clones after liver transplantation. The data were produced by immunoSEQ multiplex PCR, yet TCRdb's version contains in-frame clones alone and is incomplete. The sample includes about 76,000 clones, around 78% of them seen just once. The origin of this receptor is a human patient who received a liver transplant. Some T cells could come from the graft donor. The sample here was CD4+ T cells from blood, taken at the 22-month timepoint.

The DNA of the CDR3 is TGTGCCAGCAGCTTACGAGCGGGGGTCTCCGATACGCAGTATTTT. It translates to CASSLRAGVSDTQYF. J is TRBJ2-3 and V is TRBV7-7; 8 bases align to TRBD2. Germline V gene sequence: CDR1 SSHAT, CDR2 FNYEAQ (reference sequence). This CDR3 comprises 15 residues. The V gene end was trimmed by 2 bases and the J gene end by 6 bases; junction bases not matched to a gene: 7.